Described below is a single T cell receptor (beta chain) sequence and its context. TCRdb keeps only in-frame clones here, not all; method: immunoSEQ multiplex PCR. The table records roughly 200,000 clones, approximately 91% of them present only once. Unmatched junction bases numbered 3, after V lost 2 bases and J lost 3 bases. This CDR3 has 15 amino acids. CDR1 SGHRS and CDR2 YFSETQ come from the germline V gene. The source of the sample is a study of blood T cell repertoires in COVID-19. The TCR was taken from a man aged 18-30 years with active or convalescent COVID-19. Material for sequencing was peripheral blood. The genes are TRBV5-1 and TRBJ2-5; TRBD2 matches 11 bases. In nucleotides, the CDR3 is TGCGCCAGCAGCTTAGCGACTAGCGGGGAAGAGACCCAGTACTTC. It codes for CASSLATSGEETQYF.